A selection of T cell receptor beta chains follows, all from one sample in a study of cytomegalovirus exposure and HLA in healthy donors. The protocol was immunoSEQ multiplex PCR, while the TCRdb copy is restricted to in-frame clones and leaves out a portion. The sample data list about 48,000 clones. Sequenced material: PBMCs. These receptors all come from a male donor in good health and CMV-seropositive. CDR3s include the opening cysteine and the closing phenylalanine or tryptophan. The D gene is left open where the match is weak.

TRBV5-4	TRBD2	TRBJ2-5	TGTGCCAGCAGCCGTACCAGCGGGGGGGCCTTCGAGACCCAGTACTTC	CASSRTSGGAFETQYF
TRBV7-9	TRBD1	TRBJ1-2	TGTGCCAGCAGCTTCCAGGACAGGGCCTATGGCTACACCTTC	CASSFQDRAYGYTF
TRBV7-9	.	TRBJ2-1	TGTGCCAGCAGCGAGCGGAGCTCCTACAATGAGCAGTTCTTC	CASSERSSYNEQFF
TRBV9	.	TRBJ1-1	TGTGCCAGCAGCCCTCGGACAGAAGGCTCTGAAGCTTTCTTT	CASSPRTEGSEAFF
TRBV2	.	TRBJ2-7	TGTGCCACCCGCGGGGAATCTTACGAGCAGTACTTC	CATRGESYEQYF
TRBV18	.	TRBJ1-2	TGTGCCAGCGGAAACCCGGGACAAAACACAAACTATGGCTACACCTTC	CASGNPGQNTNYGYTF
TRBV10-3	.	TRBJ2-3	TGTGCCATCACGGCGAGCGGTCTAACGTCAGATACGCAGTATTTT	CAITASGLTSDTQYF
TRBV10-3	.	TRBJ1-6	TGTGCCATCAGTGAAGCTCAGGGGTATAATTCACCCCTCCACTTT	CAISEAQGYNSPLHF
TRBV6-4	.	TRBJ1-1	TGTGCCAGCAGTGACTCGAGCAAGAACACTGAAGCTTTCTTT	CASSDSSKNTEAFF
TRBV9	TRBD1	TRBJ1-2	TGTGCCAGCAGCCCGGACAGGGTCTTTGGGGGCTACACCTTC	CASSPDRVFGGYTF
TRBV11-2	.	TRBJ1-6	TGTGCCAGCAGCTTAGCCGTTGAGGGAGGGGTTTCACCCCTCCACTTT	CASSLAVEGGVSPLHF
TRBV6-1	.	TRBJ2-3	TGTGCCAGCAGTGAAGCGACGGGTGGAGATACGCAGTATTTT	CASSEATGGDTQYF
TRBV9	.	TRBJ1-5	TGTGCCAGCAGCGTAGGAGATCAGCCCCAGCATTTT	CASSVGDQPQHF
TRBV30	.	TRBJ2-1	TGTGCCTGGAGGACCGGGCGGGGATACAATGAGCAGTTCTTC	CAWRTGRGYNEQFF
TRBV6-4	TRBD2	TRBJ2-3	TGTGCCAGCAGTGCCCTCCCTTTTAGCGGGGGATTGACAGATACGCAGTATTTT	CASSALPFSGGLTDTQYF
TRBV7-3	.	TRBJ2-7	TGTGCCAGCAGCTTTACAGGTTCCTCCGAGCAGTACTTC	CASSFTGSSEQYF
TRBV6-1	.	TRBJ1-2	TGTGCCAGCAGTGAAAGCGGGGGGCTACGACCTAACTATGGCTACACCTTC	CASSESGGLRPNYGYTF
TRBV18	.	TRBJ2-5	TGTGCCAGCTCACGAGGACAAGGTGACCAAGAGACCCAGTACTTC	CASSRGQGDQETQYF
TRBV4-2	.	TRBJ2-7	TGTGCCAGCAGCCAAGATCGTGACGAGCAGTACTTC	CASSQDRDEQYF
TRBV4-2	TRBD2	TRBJ2-1	TGTGCCAGCAGCCACAGCGGGGGGGCCCACGAGCAGTTCTTC	CASSHSGGAHEQFF
TRBV6-1	TRBD1	TRBJ2-7	TGTGCCAGCTACAGTAGGGACAGTTCCTACGAGCAGTACTTC	CASYSRDSSYEQYF
TRBV29-1	TRBD1	TRBJ1-4	TGCAGCGTTTGGACAGGGGCGCGGAGTGAAAAACTGTTTTTT	CSVWTGARSEKLFF
TRBV10-3	.	TRBJ2-5	TGTGCCATCAGTGCTGGGGCGGGGGAGACCCAGTACTTC	CAISAGAGETQYF
TRBV19	TRBD1	TRBJ1-4	TGTGCCAGTAGTGGGTCAGGGGGCGCGGGGGCAAGAGGAAAACTGTTTTTT	CASSGSGGAGARGKLFF
TRBV6-5	TRBD1	TRBJ2-7	TGTGCCAGCAGTTACTCGACAGGGGCCCGCTCCTACGAGCAGTACTTC	CASSYSTGARSYEQYF
TRBV9	.	TRBJ2-1	TGTGCCAGCAGCGCCGACTTGAGCTCCTACAATGAGCAGTTCTTC	CASSADLSSYNEQFF
TRBV6-6	.	TRBJ1-1	TGTGCCAGCAGTTACGCGGGGAGGATGGTCACTGAAGCTTTCTTT	CASSYAGRMVTEAFF
TRBV7-3	TRBD2	TRBJ2-3	TGTGCCAGCAGCTCCCTAGCGGGGGGGCCAGATACGCAGTATTTT	CASSSLAGGPDTQYF
TRBV5-6	.	TRBJ1-2	TGTGCCAGCAGCTTGTTGCAGTTTAACTATGGCTACACCTTC	CASSLLQFNYGYTF
TRBV5-4	TRBD1	TRBJ2-7	TGTGCCAGCAGCGCCCGACAGGGCTCCCTCTACGAGCAGTACTTC	CASSARQGSLYEQYF
TRBV9	.	TRBJ1-1	TGTGCCAGCAGCCCCCCCCTGGCAGGGACTGAAGCTTTCTTT	CASSPPLAGTEAFF
TRBV5-4	.	TRBJ2-2	TGTGCCAGCAGCTTAGACTCAACCGGGGAGCTGTTTTTT	CASSLDSTGELFF
TRBV27	.	TRBJ2-7	TGTGCCAGCAGTCCAGGGACCTACGAGCAGTACTTC	CASSPGTYEQYF
TRBV9	TRBD2	TRBJ2-3	TGTGCCAGCAGCGTAGGCACTAGCGGGGGCCTCACAGATACGCAGTATTTT	CASSVGTSGGLTDTQYF
TRBV5-1	.	TRBJ2-5	TGCGCCAGCAGCTTGGCCGTACAATCAGGGCAAGGGGAGACCCAGTACTTC	CASSLAVQSGQGETQYF
TRBV11-1	TRBD2	TRBJ2-7	TGTGCCAGCAGCCGTCGCACTAGCGGGGGGGCTTCCTACGAGCAGTACTTC	CASSRRTSGGASYEQYF
TRBV25-1	TRBD1	TRBJ2-3	TGTGCCAGCAGTTGGGACAGGGGTAGCGTTACGCAGTATTTT	CASSWDRGSVTQYF
TRBV5-1	TRBD2	TRBJ2-3	TGCGCCAGCAGCTTCACTAGCGGGAGAAATACGCAGTATTTT	CASSFTSGRNTQYF
TRBV18	.	TRBJ1-6	TGTGCCAGCTCACCCTTCTTTGGGCCCTATAATTCACCCCTCCACTTT	CASSPFFGPYNSPLHF
TRBV6-5	TRBD2	TRBJ2-7	TGTGCCAGCAGTCTCGGGACTAGCGATTACTACGAGCAGTACTTC	CASSLGTSDYYEQYF
TRBV2	TRBD2	TRBJ2-1	TGTGCCAGCAGCCCCTTCGGGAGCGGGGGGCCGATCGAGCAGTTCTTC	CASSPFGSGGPIEQFF
TRBV4-1	.	TRBJ2-3	TGCGCCAGCAGCCAAGCCCAGGGGAGCACAGATACGCAGTATTTT	CASSQAQGSTDTQYF
TRBV4-1	.	TRBJ1-1	TGCGCCAGCAGCCCCTCCAAACCGGCGGGGAGGACTGAAGCTTTCTTT	CASSPSKPAGRTEAFF
TRBV6-1	.	TRBJ1-5	TGTGCCAGCAGTGAGGGCAACTTTCAGCCCCAGCATTTT	CASSEGNFQPQHF
TRBV30	TRBD2	TRBJ2-3	TGTGCCTGGAGTGTACTAGCGGCAAGCACAGATACGCAGTATTTT	CAWSVLAASTDTQYF
TRBV14	.	TRBJ2-3	TGTGCCAGCAGCCAAGAGGGGCCAGGGTCGGATGAAGATACGCAGTATTTT	CASSQEGPGSDEDTQYF
TRBV7-3	.	TRBJ2-3	TGTGCCAGCAGCTTCCGGTTTGGAGAAGATACGCAGTATTTT	CASSFRFGEDTQYF
TRBV16	.	TRBJ1-1	TGTGCCAGCAGCGGCGGAGGGAACACTGAAGCTTTCTTT	CASSGGGNTEAFF
TRBV4-1	.	TRBJ1-2	TGCGCCAGCAGCCATGAACCGGGACTGACGAACTATGGCTACACCTTC	CASSHEPGLTNYGYTF